This is a list of T cell receptor beta chains from one sample in a study of cytomegalovirus exposure and HLA in healthy donors. Produced via immunoSEQ multiplex PCR; TCRdb's table is partial and in-frame only. The sample records around 200,000 clones, about 80% being singletons. Input material: PBMCs. The source of these receptors is a boy aged 5 to 17 in good health and CMV-seronegative. CDR3s include the opening cysteine and the closing phenylalanine or tryptophan. Fields, in order: V gene, clone size, J gene, D gene, CDR3 protein, CDR3 DNA. A D gene is named only where the DNA matches it firmly. Rows may omit the clone size; those that give it use once, few, many or a size class.

>TRBV7-7|.|TRBJ2-3|.
CASSLTLSTDTQYF
TGTGCTAGCAGCTTGACTCTCAGCACAGATACGCAGTATTTT
>TRBV30|.|TRBJ1-5|.
CAWSGRLGPGNQPQHF
TGTGCCTGGAGTGGAAGGTTGGGGCCGGGTAATCAGCCCCAGCATTTT
>TRBV30|.|TRBJ2-4|.
CAWINPLAKNIQYF
TGTGCCTGGATTAATCCCCTAGCCAAAAACATTCAGTACTTC
>TRBV9|.|TRBJ2-7|TRBD1
CASSVGYRGKTEQYF
TGTGCCAGCAGCGTAGGTTACAGGGGAAAGACCGAGCAGTACTTC
>TRBV4-1|.|TRBJ2-1|.
CASSQEGTRAGEQFF
TGCGCCAGCAGCCAAGAAGGCACTAGGGCGGGTGAGCAGTTCTTC
>TRBV6-1|.|TRBJ1-2|.
CASTDGEGVRGYTF
TGTGCCAGCACCGACGGTGAGGGTGTGCGCGGCTACACCTTC
>TRBV19|.|TRBJ2-1|TRBD2
CASSIRLALNEQFF
TGTGCCAGTAGTATCAGACTAGCGCTGAATGAGCAGTTCTTC
>TRBV5-1|.|TRBJ2-7|.
CASSFPAEGGGLYEQYF
TGCGCCAGCAGCTTCCCCGCGGAGGGGGGGGGCCTCTACGAGCAGTACTTC
>TRBV11-2|.|TRBJ2-1|TRBD2
CASSLDVLAGVSSLDNEQFF
TGTGCCAGCAGCTTAGACGTTCTAGCGGGAGTGTCTTCTCTGGACAATGAGCAGTTCTTC
>TRBV30|.|TRBJ1-6|.
CAWRIGGTPYNSPLHF
TGTGCCTGGAGGATTGGAGGGACCCCCTATAATTCACCCCTCCACTTT
>TRBV6-5|.|TRBJ1-5|TRBD1
CASRYGTGHSNQPQHF
TGTGCCAGCAGGTACGGGACAGGACATAGCAATCAGCCCCAGCATTTT
>TRBV6-1|.|TRBJ1-5|.
CASSSRQVNQPQHF
TGTGCCAGCAGTTCCCGACAGGTGAATCAGCCCCAGCATTTT
>TRBV30|few|TRBJ1-4|.
CAWSRSHEKLFF
TGTGCCTGGAGTCGGAGCCATGAAAAACTGTTTTTT